This T cell receptor beta chain was documented in a study of technical replicates of blood from several donors. CDR3 length: 13 residues. Germline V gene lookup returns CDR1 MNHEY and CDR2 SVGAGI. Trimming removed 4 bases from V and 4 bases from J, with 5 bases in between. Assay used: immunoSEQ multiplex PCR; TCRdb lists only in-frame clones, some missing. This sample carries approximately 64,000 clones, roughly 86% of them seen once, and the ten largest clones take roughly 5.3%. The sequencing sample was made of PBMCs. The genes are TRBV6-5 and TRBJ1-6; no clear D gene. This TCR was recovered from a human donor in good health. Some clones in this sample may be carry-over from other donors' samples. CDR3 DNA: TGTGCCAGCAGTTTACAGTATAATTCACCCCTCCACTTT. The encoded protein is CASSLQYNSPLHF.